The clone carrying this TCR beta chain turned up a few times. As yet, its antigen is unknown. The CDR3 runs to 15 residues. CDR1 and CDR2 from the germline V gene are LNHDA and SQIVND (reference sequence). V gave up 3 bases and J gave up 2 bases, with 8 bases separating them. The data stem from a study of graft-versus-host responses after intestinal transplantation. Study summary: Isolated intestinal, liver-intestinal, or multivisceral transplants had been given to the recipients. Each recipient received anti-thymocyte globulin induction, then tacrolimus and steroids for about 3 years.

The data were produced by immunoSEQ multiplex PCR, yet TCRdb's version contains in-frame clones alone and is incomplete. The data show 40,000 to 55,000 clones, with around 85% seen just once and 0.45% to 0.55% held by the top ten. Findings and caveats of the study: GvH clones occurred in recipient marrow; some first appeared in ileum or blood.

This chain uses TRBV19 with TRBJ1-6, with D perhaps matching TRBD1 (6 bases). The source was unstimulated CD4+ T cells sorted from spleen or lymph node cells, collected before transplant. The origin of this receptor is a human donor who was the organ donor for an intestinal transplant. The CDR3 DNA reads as TGTGCCAGTAGTATGACAGGACCCTATAATTCACCCCTCCACTTT. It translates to CASSMTGPYNSPLHF.